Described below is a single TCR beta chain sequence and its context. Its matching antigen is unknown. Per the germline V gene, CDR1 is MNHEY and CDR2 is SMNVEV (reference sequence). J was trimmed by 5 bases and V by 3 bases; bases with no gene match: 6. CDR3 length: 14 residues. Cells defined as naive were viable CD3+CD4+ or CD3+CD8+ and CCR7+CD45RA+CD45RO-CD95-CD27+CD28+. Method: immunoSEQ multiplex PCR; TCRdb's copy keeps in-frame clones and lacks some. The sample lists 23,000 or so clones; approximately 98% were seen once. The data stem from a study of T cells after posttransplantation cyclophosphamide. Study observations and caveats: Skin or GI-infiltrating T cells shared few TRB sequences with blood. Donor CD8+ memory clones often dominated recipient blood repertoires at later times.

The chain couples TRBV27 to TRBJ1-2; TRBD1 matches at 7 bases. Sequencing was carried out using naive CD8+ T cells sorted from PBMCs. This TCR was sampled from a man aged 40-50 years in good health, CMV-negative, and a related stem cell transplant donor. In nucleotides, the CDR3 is TGTGCCAGCAGTTTCGGGACAGCGATGTATGGCTACACCTTC. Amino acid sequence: CASSFGTAMYGYTF.